The clone carrying this T cell receptor beta chain was observed a single time. Here immunoSEQ multiplex PCR was the method, and the copy in TCRdb shows in-frame clones only, minus some. The table shows 2,500,000 or so clones, with 92% occurring only once. HIV-negative, healthy adults without recent acute infections or vaccinations were the donors. The germline V gene encodes CDR1 SNHLY and CDR2 FYNNEI. The V gene lost 4 bases and the J gene lost 2 bases, with 8 bases spanning the gap. This CDR3 is 13 amino acids long. The data are from a study of shared clonotypes between healthy human individuals. Study-wide context: Three CD4 naive, three CD4 memory, two CD8 naive and one CD8 memory plate were used per donor.

The V call is TRBV2, the J call TRBJ2-5, with D possibly TRBD2 on 5 matching bases. The sequenced sample was naive CD4+ T cells from PBMCs. Stated subset: CD45RA+ positively selected. The sequence came from a man aged 18 to 30 in good health. Some clones in this sample may be carry-over from other donors' samples. The CDR3 region is CASSAGEQETQYF. The CDR3 nucleotides are TGTGCCAGCAGTGCCGGGGAACAAGAGACCCAGTACTTC.